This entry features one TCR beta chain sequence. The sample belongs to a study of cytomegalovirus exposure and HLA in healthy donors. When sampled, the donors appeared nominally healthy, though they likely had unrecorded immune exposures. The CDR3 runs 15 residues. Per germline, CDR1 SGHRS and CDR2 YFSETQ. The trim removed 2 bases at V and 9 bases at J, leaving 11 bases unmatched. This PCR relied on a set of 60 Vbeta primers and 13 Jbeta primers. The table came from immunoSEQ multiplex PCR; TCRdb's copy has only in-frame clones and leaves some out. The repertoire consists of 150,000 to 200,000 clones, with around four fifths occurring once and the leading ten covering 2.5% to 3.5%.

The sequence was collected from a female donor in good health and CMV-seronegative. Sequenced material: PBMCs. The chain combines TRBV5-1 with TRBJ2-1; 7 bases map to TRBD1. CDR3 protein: CASSFNSGTEGEQFF. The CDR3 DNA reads TGCGCCAGCAGCTTCAATTCCGGGACAGAGGGTGAGCAGTTCTTC. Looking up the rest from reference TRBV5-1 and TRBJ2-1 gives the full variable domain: KAGVTQTPRYLIKTRGQQVTLSCSPISGHRSVSWYQQTPGQGLQFLFEYFSETQRNKGNFPGRFSGRQFSNSRSEMNVSTLELGDSALYLCASSFNSGTEGEQFFGPGTRLTVL.